This TCR beta chain was sequenced for a study of T cell responses to AZD1222 COVID-19 vaccine. Sequenced by immunoSEQ multiplex PCR; TCRdb stores in-frame clones only, minus some. The table records approximately 270,000 clones, 90% to 95% of them present only once. Worth noting for this clone: Its antigen is still unknown.

CDR3 length: 16 amino acids. Germline CDR1 and CDR2: MNHEY and SMNVEV (reference sequence). Trimming removed 6 bases from V and 8 bases from J, with 25 bases in between. Whole-study findings and limits: Most donors were white British and more were female, and clonal diversity was possibly underestimated. Seropositive at baseline were only 5 or 6 AZD1222 recipients.

V usage is TRBV27 and J usage is TRBJ1-2; D may be TRBD1 (5 bases). This sequence was found in an adult who received the AZD1222 COVID-19 vaccine. Here the sequenced sample was peripheral blood, taken 28 days after the second AZD1222 dose. CDR3 nucleotide sequence: TGTGCCAGCAGCCGAAACCCCCAGACAGTCCCACAGGGCTACACCTTC. Protein sequence: CASSRNPQTVPQGYTF.